Following are 20 T cell receptor beta chains from one sample sequenced in a study of T cell responses to AZD1222 COVID-19 vaccine (dated by TCRdb to 2020 to 2022). The library was made by the immunoSEQ multiplex PCR assay. Not all clones reach the TCRdb copy of this immuneACCESS table, which keeps in-frame sequences only. Checked studies attribute under half of the gap to unresolved V genes and leave the rest unexplained. The sample data list approximately 150,000 clones, and 70% to 90% of these were observed just once. The biggest ten clones account for approximately 5.4% of the sample. This specimen's time point label, interpreted: about 28 days (+/-7) after the second vaccine dose. The sample's treatment or condition label, in plain terms: meningococcal conjugate vaccine given as trial control. Sequencing was performed on peripheral blood, taken 28 days after the second dose of the MenACWY control vaccine. The receptors stem from an adult who received the MenACWY meningococcal vaccine as a control.

In this sample, this clone turned up once. V is TRBV6-2 or TRBV6-3 and J is TRBJ1-1; a possible D gene is TRBD1 (6 bases). V was shortened by 6 bases and J by 1 base, with 12 bases between the two germline ends. The germline CDR1 and CDR2 sequences are MNHEY and SVGEGT. The CDR3 is 14 amino acids. DNA for the CDR3: TGTGCCAGCAGCCCCCAAGGGGGGAACACTGAAGCTTTCTTT. Residues: CASSPQGGNTEAFF.

The J gene is TRBJ2-3, the V gene TRBV27, with 7 bases that match TRBD2. The CDR3 extends over 15 amino acids. Germline V gives CDR1 MNHEY, CDR2 SMNVEV (reference sequence). The junction had 9 bases not matched to a gene; V was cut back by 4 bases and J by 5 bases. CDR3 in amino acids: CASSSTTGRVDTQYF. DNA for the CDR3: TGTGCCAGCAGTTCGACGACGGGGAGGGTAGATACGCAGTATTTT.

The rearrangement joins TRBV6-4 to TRBJ2-3; D is tentatively TRBD1 or TRBD2 (6 bases each). The CDR3 sequence is 15 residues long. CDR1 is MRHNA and CDR2 is SNTAGT in the germline V gene. V was pared by 2 bases and J by 5 bases, with 14 bases between. As DNA, the CDR3 is TGTGCCAGCAGTGACCGGCCCGGGGGCGAAGATACGCAGTATTTT. Its protein product is CASSDRPGGEDTQYF.

J is TRBJ2-1 and V is TRBV4-1; D gene unclear. The CDR3 is made up of 15 amino acids. V lost 4 bases and J lost 1, with 11 bases in between. Germline-derived CDR1 and CDR2 are MGHRA and YSYEKL. The CDR3 reads CASSLHSESYNEQFF. The CDR3 DNA reads TGCGCCAGCAGCCTTCACAGTGAATCCTACAATGAGCAGTTCTTC.

CDR3 in DNA: TGTGCCTGGAGTGTACAGGGTTCGGGAAACACCATATATTTT. Its translation: CAWSVQGSGNTIYF. The J gene is TRBJ1-3, the V gene TRBV30; D perhaps matches TRBD1 (6 bases). CDR3 length equals 14 residues. In germline, CDR1 is GTSNPN, CDR2 SVGIG (reference sequence). V was clipped by 0 bases and J by 4 bases, with 10 bases between them.

The chain is built from TRBV6-5 and TRBJ2-1; no clear D gene. Trimming removed 10 bases at V and 9 bases at J, with 16 bases between. Germline lookup yields CDR1 MNHEY and CDR2 SVGAGI. This CDR3 comprises 12 residues. The DNA of the CDR3 is TGTGCCACCCTACTACCCCCGGGTGAGCAGTTCTTC. Translated, it gives CATLLPPGEQFF.

The V and J genes are TRBV21-1 and TRBJ2-2. TRBV21-1 is designated a pseudogene. CDR3 length equals 14 residues. The CDR3 spells CASSKGGRPGELFF. The DNA of the CDR3 is TGTGCCAGCAGCAAAGGGGGGAGACCCGGGGAGCTGTTTTTT.

With regard to this clone: This same CDR3 is encoded by further DNA sequences in the sample. The chain employs TRBV7-2 and TRBJ1-1, with 9 bases that match TRBD1. The CDR3 totals 14 residues. Germline CDR1 reads SGHTA; CDR2 reads FQGNSA. Trimming cost V 2 bases and J 4 bases; bases outside gene matches: 2. In DNA, the CDR3 is TGTGCCAGCAGCTTAAGACAGGGGGGCACTGAAGCTTTCTTT. It specifies CASSLRQGGTEAFF.

The rearrangement uses TRBV7-2 and TRBJ2-7; TRBD2 matches 8 bases. V trimming: 7 bases; J trimming: 6 bases; junction bases outside the gene matches: 8. This CDR3 region has 13 residues. Per germline, CDR1 SGHTA and CDR2 FQGNSA. The CDR3 here is CASTLAGRSEQYF. DNA of the CDR3: TGTGCCAGCACTTTAGCGGGACGGAGCGAGCAGTACTTC.

The chain links TRBV28 to TRBJ1-5; 7 bases match TRBD1. Germline CDR1 MDHEN, CDR2 SYDVKM. The CDR3 consists of 14 residues. The V gene end was trimmed by 6 bases and the J gene end by 3 bases; junction bases not matched to a gene: 5. The CDR3 region is CASRSGTANQPQHF. CDR3 nucleotides: TGTGCCAGCAGATCCGGGACAGCCAATCAGCCCCAGCATTTT.

This chain connects TRBV19 to TRBJ1-1; D is possibly TRBD1 (5 bases). The germline gives CDR1 LNHDA, CDR2 SQIVND (reference sequence). The V gene lost 1 base and the J gene lost 1 base, with 13 bases spanning the gap. The CDR3 has 16 residues. CDR3 in DNA: TGTGCCAGTAGTATAGGGCAGGGAGGGAGGAACACTGAAGCTTTCTTT. Protein: CASSIGQGGRNTEAFF. Based on the CDR3 plus reference TRBV19 and TRBJ1-1, the full variable domain is DGGITQSPKYLFRKEGQNVTLSCEQNLNHDAMYWYRQDPGQGLRLIYYSQIVNDFQKGDIAEGYSVSREKKESFPLTVTSAQKNPTAFYLCASSIGQGGRNTEAFFGQGTRLTVV.

The chain is built from TRBV19 and TRBJ1-5, with D possibly being TRBD1 (5 bases). Germline V lookup: CDR1 LNHDA, CDR2 SQIVND (reference sequence). The CDR3 runs to 14 residues. Trimming stripped 7 bases from V and 10 bases from J, with 20 bases between. CDR3 in amino acids: CASTDAGSLQPQHF. The CDR3 coding sequence is TGTGCCAGTACGGACGCAGGGAGTCTCCAACCCCAGCATTTT.

The rearrangement joins TRBV4-2 to TRBJ2-5; the match to TRBD2 covers 10 bases. With 5 bases clipped from V and 5 bases from J, the junction kept 14 bases outside the gene matches. Germline CDR1 reads LGHNA; CDR2 reads YNFKEQ. This CDR3 comprises 17 residues. The CDR3 DNA reads as TGTGCCAGCAGCGGCAAGGGATCGCTAGCGGGAGAGGAGACCCAGTACTTC. Translation: CASSGKGSLAGEETQYF.

Details on this clone: A read error may explain this, as a much larger clone is one base away. The chain joins TRBV4-3 to TRBJ1-1, with D possibly matching TRBD1 (6 bases). The CDR3 has 14 residues. Germline V lookup: CDR1 LGHNA, CDR2 YSLEER. V was pared by 2 bases and J by 6 bases, with 13 bases between. The CDR3 here is CASSQFTGNPEAFF. The CDR3 nucleotides read TGCGCCAGCAGCCAATTTACAGGGAATCCTGAAGCTTTCTTT.

CDR3 DNA sequence: TGCAGCGTCAGTGCTAGGGGACGACAGGGCACAGATACGCAGTATTTT. As protein: CSVSARGRQGTDTQYF. J is TRBJ2-3 and V is TRBV29-1; the D gene is possibly TRBD1 (6 bases). The germline gives CDR1 SQVTM, CDR2 ANQGSEA. Trimming cost V 6 bases and J 1 base, with 20 bases left between them. The CDR3 is 16 residues long.

The chain couples TRBV13 to TRBJ2-1; 7 nucleotides match TRBD1. The germline V gene encodes CDR1 PRHDT and CDR2 FYEKMQ (reference sequence). The CDR3 loop spans 16 amino acids. V lost 4 bases, J lost 8 bases, and 14 bases stayed unmatched. CDR3 nucleotides: TGTGCCAGCAGCTCCCTTCGGGACAGATCAATGGATGAGCAGTTCTTC. Translation: CASSSLRDRSMDEQFF.

The chain has TRBV7-9 and TRBJ1-3; TRBD1 matches 12 bases. The CDR3 is 17 amino acids. The J segment lost 4 bases and the V segment lost 5 bases, leaving 9 bases of the junction unmatched. Germline assignment: CDR1 SEHNR and CDR2 FQNEAQ (reference sequence). The CDR3 bases are TGTGCCAGCAGCCCGGGACAGGGGGCCTCGCGGGGAAACACCATATATTTT. Translating gives CASSPGQGASRGNTIYF.

The chain joins TRBV5-8 to TRBJ1-6; no reliable D call. Germline V gene sequence: CDR1 SGHTS, CDR2 YDEGEE. Trimming pared 3 bases from V and 8 bases from J, leaving 12 bases between. The CDR3 spans 14 residues. This CDR3 reads CASSSVGGDSPLHF. CDR3 DNA: TGTGCCAGCAGCTCGGTTGGTGGGGATTCACCCCTCCACTTT.

J is TRBJ2-1 and V is TRBV11-3; a weak D match, TRBD1 (6 bases). Germline-derived CDR1 and CDR2 are SGHNT and YENEEA. The CDR3 is made up of 14 amino acids. Trimming took off 2 bases at V and 3 bases at J, with 8 bases between the two ends. The CDR3 DNA sequence: TGTGCCAGCAGCTTATCAGGGGACTACAATGAGCAGTTCTTC. Its translation is CASSLSGDYNEQFF.

This chain uses TRBV29-1 with TRBJ1-2, with 7 bases identical to TRBD1. Per germline, CDR1 SQVTM and CDR2 ANQGSEA. The CDR3 runs 12 residues. The V and J ends lost 3 bases and 6 bases, in that order; junction bases with no gene match: 4. The CDR3 sequence: CSVDQTGNGYTF. CDR3 nucleotides: TGCAGCGTTGACCAGACAGGGAATGGCTACACCTTC.